This is a list of T cell receptor beta chains from one sample in a study of T cell responses to AZD1222 COVID-19 vaccine. Repertoires were generated with immunoSEQ multiplex PCR, while TCRdb's copy carries only in-frame clones and drops some. This sample has approximately 180,000 clones, with around 90% found just once. This specimen was peripheral blood, taken 28 days after the second dose of the MenACWY control vaccine. The receptors derive from an adult who received the MenACWY meningococcal vaccine as a control. The CDR3 runs from the conserved cysteine through the conserved F or W. D genes are given only for firm matches. Not all rows give a size; the values are once, few, many and, for expanded clones, a class.

clone size	V gene	CDR3 length	J gene	D gene	CDR3 DNA	CDR3 protein
-	TRBV2	15	TRBJ2-7	-	TGTGCCAGCAACTCCCCGGGCCAGAATCACTACGAGCAGTACTTC	CASNSPGQNHYEQYF
-	TRBV7-2	13	TRBJ2-7	-	TGTGCCAGCAGGATGGGCCCTAGGGATAAGCAGTACTTC	CASRMGPRDKQYF
-	TRBV6-1	15	TRBJ2-1	-	TGTGCCAGCAGTGAAGCGCCGGGCAATTCCAATGAGCAGTTCTTC	CASSEAPGNSNEQFF
once	TRBV12-3/TRBV12-4	13	TRBJ2-3	-	TGTGCCAGCAGTTCGGACGGAGAAGATACGCAGTATTTT	CASSSDGEDTQYF
-	TRBV19	15	TRBJ1-5	TRBD1	TGTGCCAGTAGTACTGGACAGGGGGTGAGTCAGCCCCAGCATTTT	CASSTGQGVSQPQHF
few	TRBV10-1	14	TRBJ2-7	-	TGCGCCAGCAGTGATGGGTTTAGCGGTTACGAGCAGTACTTC	CASSDGFSGYEQYF
-	TRBV19	15	TRBJ1-5	-	TGTGCCAGTAGTATAAAACGAAATAGCAATCAGCCCCAGCATTTT	CASSIKRNSNQPQHF
-	TRBV5-1	15	TRBJ1-1	-	TGCGCCAGCAGCTTGAGGGAGCGCGGGGACACTGAAGCTTTCTTT	CASSLRERGDTEAFF
-	TRBV7-6	17	TRBJ1-1	-	TGTGCCAGCAGCCCCGGTTTGGGGGGAGGCATGGACACTGAAGCTTTCTTT	CASSPGLGGGMDTEAFF
-	TRBV9	16	TRBJ1-1	TRBD1	TGTGCCAGCAGTCCCGGACAGGGGGCTTGGGATACTGAAGCTTTCTTT	CASSPGQGAWDTEAFF
-	TRBV4-3	16	TRBJ2-5	-	TGCGCCAGCAGCCAAGTGGCCACGGGCCCAACCGAGACCCAGTACTTC	CASSQVATGPTETQYF
once	TRBV18	11	TRBJ1-1	-	TGTGCCAGCTCACCAGGAAGCGAAGCTTTCTTT	CASSPGSEAFF
-	TRBV30	15	TRBJ1-1	-	TGTGCCTGGAGTGTACTTTTGGGCGAGAACACTGAAGCTTTCTTT	CAWSVLLGENTEAFF
-	TRBV6-2/TRBV6-3	17	TRBJ1-4	-	TGTGCCAGCAGTACGACAGGTTCGGGCCTGATTGGTGAAAAACTGTTTTTT	CASSTTGSGLIGEKLFF
-	TRBV5-1	16	TRBJ1-3	TRBD1	TGCGCCAGCAGCTTGGGGGGGACAGGGACTGGAAACACCATATATTTT	CASSLGGTGTGNTIYF
-	TRBV28	12	TRBJ2-2	-	TGTGCCAGCAGTGGGCCAGCAGGGGAGCTGTTTTTT	CASSGPAGELFF
-	TRBV5-1	14	TRBJ1-2	TRBD1	TGCGCCAGCCGCCAGACAGGGGCGAACTATGGCTACACCTTC	CASRQTGANYGYTF
-	TRBV11-2	13	TRBJ1-1	TRBD1	TGTGCCAGCAGCCTCAGACAGGGGGTTGAAGCTTTCTTT	CASSLRQGVEAFF
-	TRBV9	15	TRBJ1-1	TRBD1	TGTGCCAGCACCGCCTGGACAGGGCTTAACACTGAAGCTTTCTTT	CASTAWTGLNTEAFF
-	TRBV27	16	TRBJ2-1	TRBD2	TGTGCCAGCAGTTCCCTAGCGGGATTCTCCTACAATGAGCAGTTCTTC	CASSSLAGFSYNEQFF